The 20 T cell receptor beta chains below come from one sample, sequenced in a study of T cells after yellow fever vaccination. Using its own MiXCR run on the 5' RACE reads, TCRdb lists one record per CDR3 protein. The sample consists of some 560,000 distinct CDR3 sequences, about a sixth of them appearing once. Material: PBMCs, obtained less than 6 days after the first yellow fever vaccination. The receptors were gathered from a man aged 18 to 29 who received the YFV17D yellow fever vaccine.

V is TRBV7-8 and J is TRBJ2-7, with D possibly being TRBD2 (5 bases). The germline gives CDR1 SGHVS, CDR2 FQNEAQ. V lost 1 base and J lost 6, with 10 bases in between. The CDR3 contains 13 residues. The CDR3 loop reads CASSLELGLEQYF. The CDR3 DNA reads TGTGCCAGCAGCTTAGAACTAGGGCTCGAGCAGTACTTC.

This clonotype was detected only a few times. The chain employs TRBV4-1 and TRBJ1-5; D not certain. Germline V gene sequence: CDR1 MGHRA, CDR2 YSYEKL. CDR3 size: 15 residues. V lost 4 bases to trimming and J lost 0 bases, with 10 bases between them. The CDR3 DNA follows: TGCGCCAGCAGCCGCGATGCAGGTAGCAATCAGCCCCAGCATTTT. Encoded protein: CASSRDAGSNQPQHF.

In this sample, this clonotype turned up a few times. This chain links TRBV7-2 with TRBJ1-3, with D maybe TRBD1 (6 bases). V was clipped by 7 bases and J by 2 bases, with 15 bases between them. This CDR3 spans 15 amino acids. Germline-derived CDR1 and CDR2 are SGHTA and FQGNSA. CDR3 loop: CASTYRAITGNTIYF. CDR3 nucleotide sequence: TGTGCCAGCACCTACAGGGCAATTACTGGAAACACCATATATTTT.

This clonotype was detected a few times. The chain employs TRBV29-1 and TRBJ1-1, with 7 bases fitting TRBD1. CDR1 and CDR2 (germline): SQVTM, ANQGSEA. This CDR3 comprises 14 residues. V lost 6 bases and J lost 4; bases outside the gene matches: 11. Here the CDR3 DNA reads TGCAGCGTCAACAGGGGCGGGATTCTCACTGAAGCTTTCTTT. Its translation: CSVNRGGILTEAFF.

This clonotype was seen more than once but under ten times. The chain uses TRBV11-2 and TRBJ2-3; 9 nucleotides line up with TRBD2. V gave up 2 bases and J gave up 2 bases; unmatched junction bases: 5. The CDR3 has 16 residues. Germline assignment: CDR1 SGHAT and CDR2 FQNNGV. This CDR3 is CASSLRAGGHTDTQYF. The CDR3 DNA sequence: TGTGCCAGCAGCTTAAGAGCGGGGGGCCACACAGATACGCAGTATTTT.

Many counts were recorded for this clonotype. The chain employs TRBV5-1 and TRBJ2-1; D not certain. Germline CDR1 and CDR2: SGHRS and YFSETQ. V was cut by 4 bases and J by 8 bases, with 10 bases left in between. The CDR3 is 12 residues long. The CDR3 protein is CASSKEVDEQFF. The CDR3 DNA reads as TGCGCCAGCAGCAAAGAGGTGGATGAGCAGTTCTTC.

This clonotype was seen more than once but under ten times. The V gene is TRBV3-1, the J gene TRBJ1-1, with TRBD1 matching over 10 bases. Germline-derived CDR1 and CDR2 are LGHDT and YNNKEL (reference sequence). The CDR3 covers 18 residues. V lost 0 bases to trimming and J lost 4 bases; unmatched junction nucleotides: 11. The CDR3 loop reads CASSQEGTGAFWGTEAFF. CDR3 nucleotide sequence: TGTGCCAGCAGCCAAGAAGGGACAGGGGCATTTTGGGGCACTGAAGCTTTCTTT.

CDR3 amino acids: CASTPQETTWGYGYTF. The CDR3 coding sequence is TGTGCCAGTACCCCGCAGGAGACGACGTGGGGCTATGGCTACACCTTC. This chain links TRBV19 with TRBJ1-2; no clear D. This CDR3 has 16 residues. V lost 7 bases, J lost 4 bases, and 22 bases lay in between. Germline V CDR1 and CDR2: LNHDA, SQIVND (reference sequence). The entire variable domain, with the rest obtained from reference TRBV19 and TRBJ1-2, is as follows: DGGITQSPKYLFRKEGQNVTLSCEQNLNHDAMYWYRQDPGQGLRLIYYSQIVNDFQKGDIAEGYSVSREKKESFPLTVTSAQKNPTAFYLCASTPQETTWGYGYTFGSGTRLTVV.

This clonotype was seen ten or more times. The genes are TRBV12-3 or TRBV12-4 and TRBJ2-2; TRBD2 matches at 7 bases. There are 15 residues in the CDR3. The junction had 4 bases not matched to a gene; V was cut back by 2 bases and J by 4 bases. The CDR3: CASSLRLAGTGELFF. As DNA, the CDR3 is TGTGCCAGCAGTTTACGACTAGCTGGCACCGGGGAGCTGTTTTTT.

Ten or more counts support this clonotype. CDR3 region: CASSPGGGANYGYTF. The CDR3 bases are TGTGCCAGCAGCCCGGGGGGGGGTGCTAACTATGGCTACACCTTC. The chain employs TRBV7-2 and TRBJ1-2, with a possible D match to TRBD1 (5 bases). The ends were cut back, 5 bases at V and 0 bases at J, with 13 bases in the middle. This CDR3 is built from 15 residues. Germline V gene sequence: CDR1 SGHTA, CDR2 FQGNSA.

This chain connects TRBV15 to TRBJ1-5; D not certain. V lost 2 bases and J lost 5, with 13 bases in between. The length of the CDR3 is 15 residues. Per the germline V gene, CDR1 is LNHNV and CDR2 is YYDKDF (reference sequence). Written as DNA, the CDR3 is TGTGCCACCAGCAGATCGGGAAGTTTTGATCAGCCCCAGCATTTT. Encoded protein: CATSRSGSFDQPQHF.

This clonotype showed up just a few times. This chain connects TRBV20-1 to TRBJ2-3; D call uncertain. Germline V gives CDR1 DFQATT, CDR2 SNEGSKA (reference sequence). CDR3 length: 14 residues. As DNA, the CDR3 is TGCAGCGCTGCCGTGCCCCCCCTTGCAGATACGCAGTATTTT. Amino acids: CSAAVPPLADTQYF.

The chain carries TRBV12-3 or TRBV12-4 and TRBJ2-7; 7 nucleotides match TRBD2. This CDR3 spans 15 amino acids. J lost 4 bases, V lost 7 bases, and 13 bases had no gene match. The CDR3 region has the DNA TGTGCCAGCACCAGTCCCCGGGACTACAAGTACGAGCAGTACTTC. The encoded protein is CASTSPRDYKYEQYF.

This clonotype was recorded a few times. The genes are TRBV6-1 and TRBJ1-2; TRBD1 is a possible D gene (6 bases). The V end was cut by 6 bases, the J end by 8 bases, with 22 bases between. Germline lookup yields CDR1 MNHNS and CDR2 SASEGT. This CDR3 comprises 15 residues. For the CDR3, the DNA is TGTGCCAGCAGAACGCCGGGACAAATATCAAACGGCTACACCTTC. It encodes CASRTPGQISNGYTF.

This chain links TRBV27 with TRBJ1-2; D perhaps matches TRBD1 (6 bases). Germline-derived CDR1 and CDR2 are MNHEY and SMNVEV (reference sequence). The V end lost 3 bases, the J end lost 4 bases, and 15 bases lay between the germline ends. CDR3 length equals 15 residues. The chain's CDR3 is CASSFQGLAGYGYTF. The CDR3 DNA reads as TGTGCCAGCAGTTTTCAGGGGCTTGCGGGCTATGGCTACACCTTC.

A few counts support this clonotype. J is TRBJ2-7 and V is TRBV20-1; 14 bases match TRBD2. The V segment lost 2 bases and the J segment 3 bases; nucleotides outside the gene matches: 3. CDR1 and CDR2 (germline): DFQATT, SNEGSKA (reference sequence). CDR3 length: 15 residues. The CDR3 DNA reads TGCAGTGCTAGACCCGGGACTAGCGGGGGCTACGAGCAGTACGTC. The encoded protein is CSARPGTSGGYEQYV.

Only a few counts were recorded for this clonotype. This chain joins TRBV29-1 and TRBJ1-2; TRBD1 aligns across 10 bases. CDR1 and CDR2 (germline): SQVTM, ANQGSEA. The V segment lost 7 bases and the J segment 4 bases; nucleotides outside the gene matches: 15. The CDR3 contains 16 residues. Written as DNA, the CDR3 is TGCAGCGCAACTGGGACAGGGGATCGTTCGGGCTATGGCTACACCTTC. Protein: CSATGTGDRSGYGYTF.

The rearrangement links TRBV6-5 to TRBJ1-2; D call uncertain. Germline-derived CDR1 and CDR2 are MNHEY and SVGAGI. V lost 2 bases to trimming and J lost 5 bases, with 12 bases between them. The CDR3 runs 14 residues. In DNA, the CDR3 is TGTGCCAGCAGTTACCGCGAGGGTAGTTATGGCTACACCTTC. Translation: CASSYREGSYGYTF.

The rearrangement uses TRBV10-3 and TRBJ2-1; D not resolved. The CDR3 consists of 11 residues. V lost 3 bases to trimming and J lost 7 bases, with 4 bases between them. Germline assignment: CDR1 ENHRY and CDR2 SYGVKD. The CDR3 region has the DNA TGTGCCATCAGTGAATTTAATGAGCAGTTCTTC. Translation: CAISEFNEQFF.

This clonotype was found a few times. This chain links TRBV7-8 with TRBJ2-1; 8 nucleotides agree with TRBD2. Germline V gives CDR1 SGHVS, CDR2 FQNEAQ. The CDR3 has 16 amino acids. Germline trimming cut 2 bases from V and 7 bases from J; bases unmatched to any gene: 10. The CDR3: CASSLSAGGAVNEQFF. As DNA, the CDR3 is TGTGCCAGCAGCTTATCCGCCGGGGGGGCCGTAAATGAGCAGTTCTTC.